Presented here are 28 T cell receptor beta chains from one specimen sequenced in a study of blood T cell repertoires in COVID-19. TCRdb's copy holds only in-frame clones and misses some; the assay was immunoSEQ multiplex PCR. The sample has around 440,000 clones, about 87% seen once. The source material was peripheral blood. The receptors shown here come from a woman aged 45-60 years with COVID-19, enrolled during active disease.

In its sample, this clone was seen once. The V and J genes are TRBV14 and TRBJ2-3, with D perhaps matching TRBD1 (6 bases). This CDR3 is 14 amino acids long. Trimming took off 5 bases at V and 4 bases at J, with 13 bases between the two ends. Germline V gives CDR1 SGHDN, CDR2 FVKESK. The CDR3 DNA is TGTGCCAGCAGCACCCTCGAGGGGGCAGATACGCAGTATTTT. This gives the protein CASSTLEGADTQYF.

The chain joins TRBV28 to TRBJ1-4; 7 bases are a match to TRBD1. Germline assignment: CDR1 MDHEN and CDR2 SYDVKM. This CDR3 region has 17 residues. V shed 5 bases, J shed 4 bases, and the junction held 13 bases outside the gene matches. CDR3 coding DNA: TGTGCCAGCAGTCGCGGGCCGGGGGACAGAATTAATGAAAAACTGTTTTTT. This codes for CASSRGPGDRINEKLFF.

The gene calls are TRBV6-1 and TRBJ1-1, with D hard to call. Between the trimmed V and J ends, which lost 2 bases and 0 bases, there was a span of 13 bases. The CDR3 is made up of 16 amino acids. Germline CDR1 is MNHNS and CDR2 is SASEGT. In DNA form, the CDR3 reads TGTGCCAGCAGTGAATCTCTAATTATCCTGAACACTGAAGCTTTCTTT. Residues: CASSESLIILNTEAFF.

This chain joins TRBV15 and TRBJ1-6; 7 bases are a match to TRBD1. There are 14 residues in the CDR3. V trimming: 4 bases; J trimming: 5 bases; junction bases outside the gene matches: 2. CDR1 is LNHNV and CDR2 is YYDKDF in the germline V gene (reference sequence). The CDR3, as DNA: TGTGCCACCAGCACCGGACAGGATAATTCACCCCTCCACTTT. Its protein product is CATSTGQDNSPLHF.

V and J are TRBV2 and TRBJ1-2, with TRBD1 matching 7 bases. Trimming took 6 bases from V and 4 from J; bases not matched to a gene: 5. Germline V gene sequence: CDR1 SNHLY, CDR2 FYNNEI. The CDR3 is 13 amino acids. The CDR3 reads CASSLGTAYGYTF. For the CDR3, the DNA is TGTGCCAGCAGCTTGGGGACAGCCTATGGCTACACCTTC.

V and J are TRBV24-1 and TRBJ1-1; 10 bases are a match to TRBD1. This CDR3 region has 15 residues. The trim removed 7 bases at V and 6 bases at J, leaving 10 bases unmatched. The germline gives CDR1 KGHDR, CDR2 SFDVKD. In nucleotides, the CDR3 is TGTGCCACCAGCCCCGGGACAGGGGAAATCGCTGAAGCTTTCTTT. This sequence encodes CATSPGTGEIAEAFF.

The V call is TRBV7-8, the J call TRBJ1-4; D unclear. Trimming cost V 8 bases and J 4 bases, with 17 bases left between them. The CDR3 length is 15 residues. Germline-derived CDR1 and CDR2 are SGHVS and FQNEAQ. CDR3 in DNA: TGTGCCAGCCGCGGGAGGAGGGAACGTAATGAAAAACTGTTTTTT. It specifies CASRGRRERNEKLFF.

This chain uses TRBV7-3 with TRBJ2-3; 11 bases are a match to TRBD2. Germline loops: CDR1 SGHTA, CDR2 FQGTGA. The CDR3 contains 18 residues. V shed 1 base and J 3 bases; nucleotides not matched to a gene: 9. CDR3 nucleotide sequence: TGTGCCAGCAGCTTAAGGGCTAGCGGGAGGAAGGTAACAGATACGCAGTATTTT. Protein sequence: CASSLRASGRKVTDTQYF. Full variable domain (remainder filled in from reference TRBV7-3 and TRBJ2-3): GAGVSQTPSNKVTEKGKYVELRCDPISGHTALYWYRQSLGQGPEFLIYFQGTGAADDSGLPNDRFFAVRPEGSVSTLKIQRTERGDSAVYLCASSLRASGRKVTDTQYFGPGTRLTVL.

The chain couples TRBV18 to TRBJ1-2, with 10 bases matching TRBD1. The CDR3 covers 13 residues. Trimming took 5 bases from V and 5 from J; bases not matched to a gene: 2. The germline gives CDR1 KGHSH, CDR2 LQKENI. The CDR3 region is CASSSGQGYGYTF. The CDR3 DNA is TGTGCCAGCTCATCGGGACAGGGGTATGGCTACACCTTC.

This chain connects TRBV3-1 (or the pseudogene TRBV3-2) to TRBJ2-7, with a weak D call TRBD1 (5 bases). The CDR3 is made up of 15 amino acids. CDR1 is LGHDT and CDR2 is YNNKEL in the germline V gene (reference sequence). V lost 4 bases, J lost 3 bases, and 16 bases lay in between. CDR3 nucleotides: TGTGCCAGCAGCCCCACAGGTGCGCTTTACTACGAGCAGTACTTC. It specifies CASSPTGALYYEQYF.

The chain combines TRBV24-1 with TRBJ1-2, with 10 bases fitting TRBD1. The CDR3 covers 14 residues. V shed 7 bases and J 2 bases; nucleotides not matched to a gene: 3. Looked up from germline, CDR1 is KGHDR and CDR2 is SFDVKD. The DNA of the CDR3 is TGTGCCACCAGGGGGACAGGGGAGAACTATGGCTACACCTTC. It yields the protein CATRGTGENYGYTF.

This sequence joins TRBV27 and TRBJ1-2, with D hard to call. Trimming removed 4 bases from V and 3 bases from J, with 6 bases in between. Germline assignment: CDR1 MNHEY and CDR2 SMNVEV (reference sequence). This CDR3 region has 12 residues. Here the CDR3 DNA reads TGTGCCAGCAGTTCGGGGTACTATGGCTACACCTTC. Residues: CASSSGYYGYTF.

The chain couples TRBV6-5 to TRBJ2-1; the D is unclear. With 3 bases removed from V and 8 bases from J, the gap between germline ends came to 5 bases. This CDR3 region has 11 residues. Germline loops: CDR1 MNHEY, CDR2 SVGAGI. The CDR3 DNA reads as TGTGCCAGCAGTTATGAGGATGAGCAGTTCTTC. Protein sequence: CASSYEDEQFF.

J is TRBJ1-6 and V is TRBV27; D call uncertain. This CDR3 is built from 15 residues. V shed 7 bases and J shed 3 bases, with 13 bases lying between them. CDR1 is MNHEY and CDR2 is SMNVEV in the germline V gene (reference sequence). The CDR3 loop is CASTSGLIYNSPLHF. In DNA, the CDR3 is TGTGCCAGCACCTCTGGGCTAATCTATAATTCACCCCTCCACTTT.

Notes on this clone: The sample has other DNA sequences that encode this CDR3 too. The gene calls are TRBV28 and TRBJ1-1; TRBD1 agrees at 9 bases. Germline CDR1 and CDR2: MDHEN and SYDVKM. CDR3 length: 15 residues. With 6 bases clipped from V and 0 bases from J, the junction kept 5 bases outside the gene matches. CDR3 sequence reads: CASSSTGGLNTEAFF. Written as DNA, the CDR3 is TGTGCCAGCAGCAGTACAGGGGGCTTGAACACTGAAGCTTTCTTT.

This sequence joins TRBV2 and TRBJ1-2, with D unresolved. CDR1 and CDR2 from the germline V gene are SNHLY and FYNNEI. The CDR3 runs to 13 residues. Trimming cost V 1 base and J 3 bases, with 6 bases left between them. The CDR3 DNA reads as TGTGCCAGCAGTGAAGGCGCGCACTATGGCTACACCTTC. It yields the protein CASSEGAHYGYTF.

The gene calls are TRBV19 and TRBJ1-2, with D possibly matching TRBD1 (5 bases). V shed 7 bases and J shed 0 bases, with 15 bases lying between them. Per germline, CDR1 LNHDA and CDR2 SQIVND (reference sequence). The CDR3 length is 15 residues. This CDR3 is CASTSGGIPNYGYTF. CDR3 bases: TGTGCCAGTACCTCGGGGGGTATTCCTAACTATGGCTACACCTTC.

In its sample, this clone was seen once. The chain employs TRBV6-5 and TRBJ2-7; 7 bases align to TRBD2. V lost 6 bases and J lost 6; bases outside the gene matches: 8. Germline lookup yields CDR1 MNHEY and CDR2 SVGAGI. The CDR3 has 13 residues. The CDR3, as DNA: TGTGCCAGCAGCCAGACTAGCTTGGGCGAGCAGTACTTC. The encoded protein is CASSQTSLGEQYF.

This rearrangement joins TRBV5-1 to TRBJ2-1; 7 bases are shared with TRBD2. V shed 0 bases and J 4 bases; nucleotides not matched to a gene: 7. The CDR3 runs 16 residues. Germline lookup yields CDR1 SGHRS and CDR2 YFSETQ. CDR3 in DNA: TGCGCCAGCAGCTTGGGAGCGGGGACGAAATACAATGAGCAGTTCTTC. Its translation: CASSLGAGTKYNEQFF.

J is TRBJ1-1 and V is TRBV6-5, with TRBD1 matching 11 bases. The V gene's germline CDR1 is MNHEY and CDR2 SVGAGI. The V segment lost 6 bases and the J segment 4 bases; nucleotides outside the gene matches: 1. CDR3 length: 13 amino acids. CDR3 DNA: TGTGCCAGCAGAGGACAGGGGGCCACTGAAGCTTTCTTT. This encodes CASRGQGATEAFF.

The chain employs TRBV7-9 and TRBJ1-6; D is unclear. V shed 4 bases and J shed 3 bases, with 10 bases lying between them. The CDR3 is 15 amino acids. CDR1 and CDR2 (germline): SEHNR, FQNEAQ (reference sequence). CDR3 nucleotide sequence: TGTGCCAGCAGCTCTTCAGCGGGCTATAATTCACCCCTCCACTTT. Translated: CASSSSAGYNSPLHF.

V and J are TRBV5-6 and TRBJ1-2; D may be TRBD1 (5 bases). V was shortened by 4 bases and J by 4 bases, with 17 bases between the two germline ends. The CDR3 has 15 amino acids. Germline CDR1 SGHDT, CDR2 YYEEEE. The CDR3 DNA follows: TGTGCCAGCAGCGCCTCACCGGGACTGATCTATGGCTACACCTTC. Translating gives CASSASPGLIYGYTF.

The chain recombines TRBV7-3 with TRBJ1-1; 8 bases map to TRBD1. V lost 5 bases to trimming and J lost 5 bases; unmatched junction nucleotides: 4. The CDR3 is 13 amino acids. Looked up from germline, CDR1 is SGHTA and CDR2 is FQGTGA. The CDR3 coding sequence is TGTGCCAGCAGCGAACAGGGGGGTACTGAAGCTTTCTTT. This sequence encodes CASSEQGGTEAFF.

The rearrangement uses TRBV6-5 and TRBJ2-1, with D maybe TRBD2 (7 bases). The V end lost 6 bases, the J end lost 8 bases, and 11 bases lay between the germline ends. The germline CDR1 and CDR2 sequences are MNHEY and SVGAGI. CDR3 length equals 12 residues. The CDR3 loop is CASRRGAHEQFF. The CDR3 DNA sequence: TGTGCCAGCAGACGGGGGGCGCATGAGCAGTTCTTC.

The rearrangement joins TRBV5-5 to TRBJ1-2; D unclear. CDR1 is SGHKS and CDR2 is YYEKEE in the germline V gene (reference sequence). CDR3 size: 15 residues. Trimming took off 2 bases at V and 4 bases at J, with 15 bases between the two ends. DNA of the CDR3: TGTGCCAGCAGCTTCCCTGGCGGTAGTATCTATGGCTACACCTTC. It codes for CASSFPGGSIYGYTF.

This chain connects TRBV12-3 or TRBV12-4 to TRBJ1-1; the match to TRBD1 covers 7 bases. This CDR3 region has 11 residues. Germline trimming cut 6 bases from V and 7 bases from J; bases unmatched to any gene: 2. This chain's CDR3 is CASRRQGEAFF. The CDR3 DNA reads as TGTGCCAGCAGACGACAGGGTGAAGCTTTCTTT.

This clone was observed a few times. The CDR3 DNA is TGTGCCAGCAGCTGGGACAGGGGGAAGGTGAGAAGCAATCAGCCCCAGCATTTT. Encoded protein: CASSWDRGKVRSNQPQHF. The genes are TRBV7-8 and TRBJ1-5; TRBD1 aligns across 11 bases. Losses at the gene ends were 4 bases for V and 1 base for J; bases not matched to a gene: 9. Germline V gives CDR1 SGHVS, CDR2 FQNEAQ. This CDR3 comprises 18 residues. The full variable domain, rest sourced from reference TRBV7-8 and TRBJ1-5, is GAGVSQSPRYKVAKRGQDVALRCDPISGHVSLFWYQQALGQGPEFLTYFQNEAQLDKSGLPSDRFFAERPEGSVSTLKIQRTQQEDSAVYLCASSWDRGKVRSNQPQHFGDGTRLSIL.

The chain is built from TRBV30 and TRBJ1-4, with D unresolved. The CDR3 sequence is 17 residues long. Trimming took 0 bases from V and 1 from J, leaving 15 bases between them. Germline V lookup: CDR1 GTSNPN, CDR2 SVGIG (reference sequence). This chain's CDR3 is CAWSVLGLRGTNEKLFF. The CDR3 DNA follows: TGTGCCTGGAGTGTTTTAGGTCTCCGGGGAACTAATGAAAAACTGTTTTTT.